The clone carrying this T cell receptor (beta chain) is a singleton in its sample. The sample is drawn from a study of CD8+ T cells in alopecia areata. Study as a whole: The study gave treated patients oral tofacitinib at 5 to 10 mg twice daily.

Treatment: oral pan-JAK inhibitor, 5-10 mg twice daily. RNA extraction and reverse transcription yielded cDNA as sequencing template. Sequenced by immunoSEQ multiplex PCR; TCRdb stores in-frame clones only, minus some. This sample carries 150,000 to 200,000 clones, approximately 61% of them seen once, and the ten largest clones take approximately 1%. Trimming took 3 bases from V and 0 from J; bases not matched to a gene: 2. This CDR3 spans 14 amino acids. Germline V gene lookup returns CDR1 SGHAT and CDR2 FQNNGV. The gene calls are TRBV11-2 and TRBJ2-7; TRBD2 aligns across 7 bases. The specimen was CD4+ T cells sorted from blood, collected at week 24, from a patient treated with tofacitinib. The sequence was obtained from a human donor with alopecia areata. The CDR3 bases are TGTGCCAGCAGCTTCGGGGGGAACTCCTACGAGCAGTACTTC. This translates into CASSFGGNSYEQYF.